This TCR beta chain came from a study of neurological immune-mediated disorders. With 10-nucleotide random UMIs, 5'RACE was used to make the cDNA. Over 170 million TCR-beta sequences from 15-18 subjects came out of each sequencing run. In TCRdb, the 5' RACE reads were re-called with MiXCR into one record per CDR3 protein. The table records about 66,000 distinct CDR3 sequences, roughly 10% of them present only once. Time point meaning: longitudinal time-point 2. The V gene's germline CDR1 is SGHAT and CDR2 FQNNGV. V lost 3 bases and J 5 bases, leaving 12 bases between the germline ends. This CDR3 is 14 amino acids long. The table lists this clonotype with many counts.

The sample was PBMCs. The V and J genes are TRBV11-2 and TRBJ2-3, with D hard to call. The clonotype was recovered from a man aged 25-40 years in good health. CDR3 in DNA: TGTGCCAGCAGCTTTAGTTTTCTAGAAGATACGCAGTATTTT. Protein sequence: CASSFSFLEDTQYF.